This entry lists 25 T cell receptor beta chains sequenced from one sample in a study of control samples from healthy donors and cancer patients. Sequenced by immunoSEQ multiplex PCR; TCRdb stores in-frame clones only, minus some. The profile shows approximately 70,000 clones, 84% of them singletons. What was sequenced was blood. All receptors come from a man in his forties or fifties in good health.

This chain connects TRBV5-4 to TRBJ2-7; TRBD1 is a possible D gene (6 bases). The CDR3 totals 13 residues. Per germline, CDR1 SGHNT and CDR2 YYREEE (reference sequence). The V end was cut by 4 bases, the J end by 3 bases, with 11 bases between. Written as DNA, the CDR3 is TGTGCCAGCAGCCTAAGACAGGACTACGAGCAGTACTTC. Its translation is CASSLRQDYEQYF.

This chain links TRBV30 with TRBJ2-3; TRBD2 agrees at 13 bases. Germline loops: CDR1 GTSNPN, CDR2 SVGIG (reference sequence). CDR3 length equals 19 residues. V lost 0 bases to trimming and J lost 3 bases; unmatched junction nucleotides: 12. The CDR3 reads CAWSVGGLAGVAGTDTQYF. CDR3 DNA: TGTGCCTGGAGTGTTGGCGGACTAGCGGGAGTGGCTGGGACAGATACGCAGTATTTT.

CDR3 sequence: CASSLTANYGYTF. The CDR3 bases are TGCGCCAGCAGCCTGACAGCTAACTATGGCTACACCTTC. The chain has TRBV4-1 and TRBJ1-2, with a possible D match to TRBD1 (5 bases). Germline assignment: CDR1 MGHRA and CDR2 YSYEKL. Between the trimmed V and J ends, which lost 4 bases and 0 bases, there was a span of 6 bases. CDR3 length: 13 amino acids.

The V and J genes are TRBV3-1 (or the pseudogene TRBV3-2) and TRBJ1-6, with TRBD1 identical over 8 bases. V was clipped by 3 bases and J by 13 bases; unmatched bases: 14. CDR3 size: 16 residues. Germline-derived CDR1 and CDR2 are LGHDT and YNNKEL (reference sequence). The CDR3 protein is CASSHFGQGPSPPLHF. Written as DNA, the CDR3 is TGTGCCAGCAGCCATTTCGGACAGGGCCCGTCGCCCCCCCTCCACTTT.

Here the CDR3 reads CASSVDPGGSYEQYF. CDR3 nucleotide sequence: TGTGCCAGCAGCGTAGATCCGGGAGGATCGTACGAGCAGTACTTC. The V and J genes are TRBV9 and TRBJ2-7, with 7 bases aligning to TRBD2. CDR1 and CDR2 (germline): SGDLS, YYNGEE. J lost 4 bases, V lost 0 bases, and 7 bases had no gene match. CDR3 length: 15 amino acids. The full variable domain, in which reference TRBV9 and TRBJ2-7 provide the parts outside the CDR3, is DSGVTQTPKHLITATGQRVTLRCSPRSGDLSVYWYQQSLDQGLQFLIQYYNGEERAKGNILERFSAQQFPDLHSELNLSSLELGDSALYFCASSVDPGGSYEQYFGPGTRLTVT.

The chain couples TRBV29-1 to TRBJ1-1, with TRBD1 matching over 9 bases. Germline CDR1 and CDR2: SQVTM and ANQGSEA. The CDR3 runs to 12 residues. V shed 4 bases and J 5 bases; nucleotides not matched to a gene: 2. CDR3 amino acids: CSVAGTGTEAFF. The DNA for the CDR3 is TGCAGCGTTGCGGGGACAGGGACTGAAGCTTTCTTT.

The rearrangement uses TRBV30 and TRBJ2-3; the D is unclear. V lost 1 base to trimming and J lost 6 bases, with 5 bases between them. Germline V gives CDR1 GTSNPN, CDR2 SVGIG (reference sequence). The CDR3 covers 11 residues. This CDR3 reads CAWSASDTQYF. The CDR3 bases are TGTGCCTGGAGTGCCTCGGATACGCAGTATTTT.

The rearrangement uses TRBV11-2 and TRBJ2-1; TRBD1 aligns across 12 bases. V was pared by 1 base and J by 9 bases, with 4 bases of the junction left unmatched. The CDR3 covers 15 residues. Germline V lookup: CDR1 SGHAT, CDR2 FQNNGV. The CDR3 is CASSLGRDRGREQFF. CDR3 sequence (DNA): TGTGCCAGCAGCTTAGGACGGGACAGGGGGCGTGAGCAGTTCTTC.

V gene TRBV5-5 combines with J gene TRBJ1-5; tentative D call: TRBD1 (6 bases). Per germline, CDR1 SGHKS and CDR2 YYEKEE (reference sequence). There are 14 residues in the CDR3. The germline V and J ends were trimmed by 1 base and 7 bases, with 12 bases remaining between them. The CDR3 nucleotides are TGTGCCAGCAGCTTGTGGGGGGGCGAACAGCCCCAGCATTTT. This gives the protein CASSLWGGEQPQHF.

The V gene is TRBV10-3, the J gene TRBJ2-3; 9 positions agree with TRBD2. This CDR3 has 14 amino acids. Trimming cost V 8 bases and J 2 bases; bases outside gene matches: 5. The germline CDR1 and CDR2 sequences are ENHRY and SYGVKD. The CDR3 sequence: CAIGLAGATDTQYF. The CDR3 DNA is TGTGCCATCGGGTTAGCGGGGGCCACAGATACGCAGTATTTT.

V gene TRBV14 combines with J gene TRBJ1-3; D unclear. This CDR3 comprises 13 residues. Germline V gives CDR1 SGHDN, CDR2 FVKESK. V dropped 2 bases and J dropped 9 bases, with 11 bases sitting between them. The DNA of the CDR3 is TGTGCCAGCAGCCAACGCAGTCGCGGCACCATATATTTT. It is translated as CASSQRSRGTIYF.

This chain connects TRBV4-2 to TRBJ1-1; possible D gene TRBD1, 5 bases. CDR3 size: 15 residues. Trimming cost V 0 bases and J 4 bases, with 12 bases left between them. Germline lookup yields CDR1 LGHNA and CDR2 YNFKEQ. CDR3 DNA: TGTGCCAGCAGCCAAGATGGGGGACTTGTCACTGAAGCTTTCTTT. This encodes CASSQDGGLVTEAFF.

This chain links TRBV6-5 with TRBJ2-2; D perhaps matches TRBD1 (6 bases). Trimming took off 4 bases at V and 5 bases at J, with 14 bases between the two ends. The CDR3 has 15 residues. Per germline, CDR1 MNHEY and CDR2 SVGAGI. CDR3 amino acids: CASSSTGTRTGELFF. The DNA for the CDR3 is TGTGCCAGCAGTTCCACCGGGACACGGACCGGGGAGCTGTTTTTT.

On this clone itself: The same CDR3 is also encoded by other DNA sequences in this sample. CDR3 nucleotide sequence: TGTGCCAGCAGCTTATCCGGGGCGGCCTACGAGCAGTACTTC. Residues: CASSLSGAAYEQYF. V is TRBV7-2 and J is TRBJ2-7; D possibly uses TRBD1 or TRBD2 (5 bases each). The CDR3 contains 14 residues. Germline values: CDR1 SGHTA, CDR2 FQGNSA. V gave up 2 bases and J gave up 2 bases, with 10 bases separating them.

The gene calls are TRBV6-5 and TRBJ1-1, with 8 bases aligning to TRBD1. The V and J ends lost 6 bases and 2 bases, in that order; junction bases with no gene match: 5. Germline V CDR1 and CDR2: MNHEY, SVGAGI. The CDR3 extends over 14 amino acids. CDR3 sequence (DNA): TGTGCCAGCAGGGTGACAGGGGATAACACTGAAGCTTTCTTT. This encodes CASRVTGDNTEAFF.

On this clone itself: This same CDR3 is encoded by further DNA sequences in the sample. This rearrangement joins TRBV5-4 to TRBJ2-7, with 10 bases fitting TRBD2. Losses at the gene ends were 0 bases for V and 5 bases for J; bases not matched to a gene: 2. The CDR3 has 14 residues. The germline gives CDR1 SGHNT, CDR2 YYREEE (reference sequence). The CDR3 here is CASSLGLAGDEQYF. For the CDR3, the DNA is TGTGCCAGCAGCTTGGGGCTAGCGGGAGACGAGCAGTACTTC.

This chain uses TRBV9 with TRBJ2-3, with TRBD2 as a possible D gene (6 bases). Germline CDR1 SGDLS, CDR2 YYNGEE. The CDR3 extends over 13 amino acids. The V end lost 3 bases, the J end lost 4 bases, and 9 bases lay between the germline ends. The DNA of the CDR3 is TGTGCCAGCAGCGGGGACTTACCAGATACGCAGTATTTT. Protein product: CASSGDLPDTQYF.

This chain connects TRBV14 to TRBJ2-3; D gene unclear. The germline gives CDR1 SGHDN, CDR2 FVKESK. Trimming shortened V by 0 bases and J by 3 bases, and 10 bases separated the two germline ends. The CDR3 runs 15 residues. The CDR3 DNA reads TGTGCCAGCAGCCAAGATCCAGTGAAGACAGATACGCAGTATTTT. It encodes CASSQDPVKTDTQYF.

The CDR3 coding sequence is TGTGCCAGCTCCCAAACCGGGACAGGGAACTATGGCTACACCTTC. Translating it yields CASSQTGTGNYGYTF. The genes are TRBV18 and TRBJ1-2, with 9 bases fitting TRBD1. Losses at the gene ends were 6 bases for V and 2 bases for J; bases not matched to a gene: 7. The CDR3 is made up of 15 amino acids. Germline CDR1 reads KGHSH; CDR2 reads LQKENI.

The sample holds a few counts of this clone. The gene calls are TRBV7-2 and TRBJ1-5; no firm D call. Germline assignment: CDR1 SGHTA and CDR2 FQGNSA. V was pared by 5 bases and J by 4 bases, with 6 bases between. The CDR3 has 12 residues. The CDR3 DNA reads as TGTGCCAGCAGCCCCTCAAATCAGCCCCAGCATTTT. It encodes CASSPSNQPQHF.

The CDR3: CASSSLDRGRQPQHF. CDR3 coding DNA: TGTGCCAGTAGTTCCCTAGACAGGGGGAGGCAGCCCCAGCATTTT. The chain is built from TRBV19 and TRBJ1-5; TRBD1 matches 9 bases. Germline values: CDR1 LNHDA, CDR2 SQIVND (reference sequence). The CDR3 runs to 15 residues. V shed 5 bases and J 7 bases; nucleotides not matched to a gene: 9.

The chain combines TRBV9 with TRBJ2-6; D perhaps matches TRBD1 (6 bases). The V and J ends lost 2 bases and 0 bases respectively, with 15 bases between them. Germline V CDR1 and CDR2: SGDLS, YYNGEE. There are 18 residues in the CDR3. This CDR3 is CASSVRTESSSGANVLTF. CDR3 coding DNA: TGTGCCAGCAGCGTGAGGACAGAGTCTAGCTCTGGGGCCAACGTCCTGACTTTC.

Here the CDR3 DNA reads TGTGCCTCCGCCGGGACAGAAGAGACCCAGTACTTC. This encodes CASAGTEETQYF. The genes are TRBV10-3 and TRBJ2-5; 7 positions agree with TRBD1. With V trimmed by 11 bases and J by 3 bases, 6 bases remained unmatched. The V gene's germline CDR1 is ENHRY and CDR2 SYGVKD. The length of the CDR3 is 12 residues.

About this clone itself: An end of the junction does not agree with germline; a read error may underlie this. The chain recombines TRBV7-7 with TRBJ2-2, with 13 bases lining up with TRBD2. Germline V gene sequence: CDR1 SSHAT, CDR2 FNYEAQ (reference sequence). The CDR3 is 16 amino acids. In nucleotides, the CDR3 is TGTGCTAGCAGCCCCAGACTAGCGGGAGGATCCGGGGAGCTGTTTTTT. This codes for CASSPRLAGGSGELFF. Full variable domain (outside the CDR3, taken from reference TRBV7-7 and TRBJ2-2): GAGVSQSPRYKVTKRGQDVTLRCDPISSHATLYWYQQALGQGPEFLTYFNYEAQPDKSGLPSDRFSAERPEGSISTLTIQRTEQRDSAMYRCASSPRLAGGSGELFFGEGSRLTVL.

This chain links TRBV9 with TRBJ2-7; 8 nucleotides agree with TRBD2. There are 15 residues in the CDR3. The ends lost 4 bases at V and 4 bases at J; junction bases unmatched: 10. Germline CDR1 is SGDLS and CDR2 is YYNGEE. The CDR3: CASSSQAGGKYEQYF. CDR3 nucleotide sequence: TGTGCCAGCAGCTCCCAGGCGGGGGGAAAATACGAGCAGTACTTC.